The present T cell receptor beta chain was sequenced within a study of T cells in Graves' hyperthyroidism and ophthalmopathy. Using RNA transcripts as the source, TCR beta CDR3 regions were amplified. With the HTBI primer set, the TCR CDR3 went through a first round of RT-PCR. TCRdb reprocessed the multiplex PCR reads with MiXCR, giving one entry per CDR3 protein. Of about 360,000 distinct CDR3 sequences detected, approximately 13% appear once; the ten largest clones hold more than 20%. Ten or more counts support this clonotype. What it binds is not known. Clinical symptoms, serum thyroxine and TRAb, thyroid ultrasound and orbital computed tomography together formed the diagnostic basis. Study results and caveats: Most thyroid-expanded clonotypes above 0.001 were also found in blood.

The CDR3 is made up of 12 amino acids. V lost 5 bases and J lost 4, with 8 bases in between. CDR1 is LGHNT, CDR2 FRNRAP, per germline. This rearrangement joins TRBV12-5 to TRBJ1-1; no clear D. The sample consisted of blood. The TCR sequence derives from a young man with Graves' hyperthyroidism that later progressed to Graves' ophthalmopathy. DNA for the CDR3: TGTGCTAGTGGTCCCGGAGGCACTGAAGCTTTCTTT. It translates to CASGPGGTEAFF.